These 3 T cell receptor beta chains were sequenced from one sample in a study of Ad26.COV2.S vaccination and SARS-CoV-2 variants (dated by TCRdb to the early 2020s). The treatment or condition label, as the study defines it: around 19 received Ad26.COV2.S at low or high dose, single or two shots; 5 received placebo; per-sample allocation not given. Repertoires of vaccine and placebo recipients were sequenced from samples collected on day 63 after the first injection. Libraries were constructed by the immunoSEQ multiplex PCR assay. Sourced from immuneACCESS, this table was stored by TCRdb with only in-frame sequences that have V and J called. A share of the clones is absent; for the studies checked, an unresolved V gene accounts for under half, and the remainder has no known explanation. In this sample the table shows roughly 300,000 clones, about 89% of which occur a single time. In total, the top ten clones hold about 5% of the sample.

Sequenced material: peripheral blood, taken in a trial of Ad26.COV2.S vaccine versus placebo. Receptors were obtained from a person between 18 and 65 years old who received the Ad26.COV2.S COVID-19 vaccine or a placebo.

The CDR3 loop reads CASTTRAGGPPGELFF. The DNA for the CDR3 is TGTGCCAGTACCACGAGAGCGGGAGGGCCGCCCGGGGAGCTGTTTTTT. The chain is built from TRBV19 and TRBJ2-2, with 10 bases aligning to TRBD2. Germline V lookup: CDR1 LNHDA, CDR2 SQIVND (reference sequence). This CDR3 is built from 16 residues. The V gene end was trimmed by 7 bases and the J gene end by 6 bases; junction bases not matched to a gene: 11. Variable domain in full (rest from reference TRBV19 and TRBJ2-2): DGGITQSPKYLFRKEGQNVTLSCEQNLNHDAMYWYRQDPGQGLRLIYYSQIVNDFQKGDIAEGYSVSREKKESFPLTVTSAQKNPTAFYLCASTTRAGGPPGELFFGEGSRLTVL.

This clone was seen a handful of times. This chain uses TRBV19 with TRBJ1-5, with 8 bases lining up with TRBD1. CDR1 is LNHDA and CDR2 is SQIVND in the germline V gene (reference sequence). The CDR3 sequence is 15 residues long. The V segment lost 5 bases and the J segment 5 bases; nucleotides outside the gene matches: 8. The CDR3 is CASSPGTGGDQPQHF. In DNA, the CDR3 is TGTGCCAGTAGTCCCGGGACAGGAGGGGATCAGCCCCAGCATTTT.

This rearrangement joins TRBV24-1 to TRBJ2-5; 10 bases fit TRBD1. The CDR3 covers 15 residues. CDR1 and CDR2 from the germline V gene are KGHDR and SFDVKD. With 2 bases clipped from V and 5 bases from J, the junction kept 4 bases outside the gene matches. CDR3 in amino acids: CATSDSTGGWETQYF. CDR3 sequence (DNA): TGTGCCACCAGTGATTCGACAGGGGGCTGGGAGACCCAGTACTTC.